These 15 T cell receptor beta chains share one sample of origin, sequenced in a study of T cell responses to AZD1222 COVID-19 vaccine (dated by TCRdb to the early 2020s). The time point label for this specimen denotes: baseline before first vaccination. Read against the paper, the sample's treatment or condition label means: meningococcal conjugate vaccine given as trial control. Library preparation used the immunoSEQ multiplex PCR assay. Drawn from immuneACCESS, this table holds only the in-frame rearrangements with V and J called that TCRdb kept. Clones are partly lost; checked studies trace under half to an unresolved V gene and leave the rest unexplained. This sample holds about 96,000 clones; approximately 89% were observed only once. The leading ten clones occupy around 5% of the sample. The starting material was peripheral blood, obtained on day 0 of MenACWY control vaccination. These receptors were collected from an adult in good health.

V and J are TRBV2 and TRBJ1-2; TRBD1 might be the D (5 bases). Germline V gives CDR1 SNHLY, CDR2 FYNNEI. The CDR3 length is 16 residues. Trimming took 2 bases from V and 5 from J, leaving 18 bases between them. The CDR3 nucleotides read TGTGCCAGCAGTGAATTGCTGACAGCGGGTAATTATGGCTACACCTTC. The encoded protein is CASSELLTAGNYGYTF.

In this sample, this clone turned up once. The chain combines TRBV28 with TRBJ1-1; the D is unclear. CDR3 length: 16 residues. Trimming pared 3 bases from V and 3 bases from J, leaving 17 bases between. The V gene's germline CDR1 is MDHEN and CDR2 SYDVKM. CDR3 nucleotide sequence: TGTGCCAGCAGTTTGGAAACACTGGAATGGGACACTGAAGCTTTCTTT. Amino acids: CASSLETLEWDTEAFF.

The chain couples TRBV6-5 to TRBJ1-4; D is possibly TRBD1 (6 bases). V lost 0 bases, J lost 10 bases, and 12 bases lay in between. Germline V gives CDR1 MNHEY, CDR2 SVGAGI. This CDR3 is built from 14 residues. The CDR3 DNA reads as TGTGCCAGCAGTTACTCGAATGGCAGGGGAAAACTGTTTTTT. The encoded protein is CASSYSNGRGKLFF.

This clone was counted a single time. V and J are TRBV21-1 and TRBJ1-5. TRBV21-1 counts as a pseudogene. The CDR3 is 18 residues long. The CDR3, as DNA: TGTGCCAGCAGCAGACCTTTGCCAGCGACCCTTTATCATCAGCCCCAGCATTTT. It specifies CASSRPLPATLYHQPQHF.

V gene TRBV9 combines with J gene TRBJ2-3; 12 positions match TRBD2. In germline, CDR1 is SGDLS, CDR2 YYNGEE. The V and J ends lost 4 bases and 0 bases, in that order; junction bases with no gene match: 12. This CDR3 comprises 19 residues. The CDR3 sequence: CASSSTRTSGISSTDTQYF. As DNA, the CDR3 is TGTGCCAGCAGCTCAACCCGGACTAGCGGGATCTCTAGCACAGATACGCAGTATTTT.

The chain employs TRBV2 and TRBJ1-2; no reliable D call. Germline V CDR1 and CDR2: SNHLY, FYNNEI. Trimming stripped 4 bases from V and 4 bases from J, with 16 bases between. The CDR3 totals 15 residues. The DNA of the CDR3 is TGTGCCAGCAGTGTTGAGGCGGTGGAGGGCTATGGCTACACCTTC. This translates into CASSVEAVEGYGYTF.

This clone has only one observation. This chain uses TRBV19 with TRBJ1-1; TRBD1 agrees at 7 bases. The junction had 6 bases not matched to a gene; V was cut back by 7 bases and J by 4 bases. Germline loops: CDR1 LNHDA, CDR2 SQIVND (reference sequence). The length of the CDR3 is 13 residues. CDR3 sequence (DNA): TGTGCCAGTACCTCGACAGGGAGCACTGAAGCTTTCTTT. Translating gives CASTSTGSTEAFF.

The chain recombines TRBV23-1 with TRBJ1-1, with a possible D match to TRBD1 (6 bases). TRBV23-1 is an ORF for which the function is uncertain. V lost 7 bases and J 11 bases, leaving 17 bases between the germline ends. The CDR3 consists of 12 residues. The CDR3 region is CASNPGQQLAFF. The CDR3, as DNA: TGCGCCAGCAACCCGGGACAACAGTTGGCTTTCTTT.

In nucleotides, the CDR3 is TGTGCCAGCAGCTTATGGGGGCGTGACACCGGGGAGCTGTTTTTT. This gives the protein CASSLWGRDTGELFF. The chain is built from TRBV7-3 and TRBJ2-2; tentative D call: TRBD1 (6 bases). This CDR3 has 15 residues. Trimming left V 2 bases short and J 3 bases short, with 10 bases between. Per the germline V gene, CDR1 is SGHTA and CDR2 is FQGTGA.

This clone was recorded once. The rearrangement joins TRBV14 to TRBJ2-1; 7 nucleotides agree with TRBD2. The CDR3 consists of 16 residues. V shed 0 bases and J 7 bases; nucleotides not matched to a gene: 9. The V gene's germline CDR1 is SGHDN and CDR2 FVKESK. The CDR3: CASSQDPVRERNEQFF. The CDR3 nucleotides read TGTGCCAGCAGCCAAGATCCGGTGCGGGAGAGGAATGAGCAGTTCTTC. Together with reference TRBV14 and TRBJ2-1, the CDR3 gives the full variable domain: EAGVTQFPSHSVIEKGQTVTLRCDPISGHDNLYWYRRVMGKEIKFLLHFVKESKQDESGMPNNRFLAERTGGTYSTLKVQPAELEDSGVYFCASSQDPVRERNEQFFGPGTRLTVL.

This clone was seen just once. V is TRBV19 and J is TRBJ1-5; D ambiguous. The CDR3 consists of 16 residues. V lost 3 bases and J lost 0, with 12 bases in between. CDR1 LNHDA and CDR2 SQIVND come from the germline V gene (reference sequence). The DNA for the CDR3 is TGTGCCAGTAGTATGCGGGGTTCCGATAGCAATCAGCCCCAGCATTTT. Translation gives CASSMRGSDSNQPQHF.

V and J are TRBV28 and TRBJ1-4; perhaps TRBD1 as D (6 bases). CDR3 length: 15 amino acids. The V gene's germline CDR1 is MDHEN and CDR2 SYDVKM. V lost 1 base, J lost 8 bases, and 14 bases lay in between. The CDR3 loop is CASSLFHPGVEKLFF. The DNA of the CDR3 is TGTGCCAGCAGTTTATTCCACCCAGGGGTGGAAAAACTGTTTTTT.

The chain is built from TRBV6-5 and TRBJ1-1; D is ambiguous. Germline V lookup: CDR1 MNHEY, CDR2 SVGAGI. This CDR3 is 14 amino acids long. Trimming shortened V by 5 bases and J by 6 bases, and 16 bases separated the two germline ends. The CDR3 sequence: CASSPRTGGAEAFF. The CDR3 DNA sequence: TGTGCCAGCAGTCCTAGGACGGGCGGGGCTGAAGCTTTCTTT.

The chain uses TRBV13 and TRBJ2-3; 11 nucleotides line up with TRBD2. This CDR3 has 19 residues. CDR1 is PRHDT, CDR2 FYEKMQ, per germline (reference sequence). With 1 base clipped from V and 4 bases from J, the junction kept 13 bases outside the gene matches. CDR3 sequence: CASSLVVPLTSGIPDTQYF. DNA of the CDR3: TGTGCCAGCAGCTTAGTAGTGCCCTTGACTAGCGGGATCCCAGATACGCAGTATTTT.

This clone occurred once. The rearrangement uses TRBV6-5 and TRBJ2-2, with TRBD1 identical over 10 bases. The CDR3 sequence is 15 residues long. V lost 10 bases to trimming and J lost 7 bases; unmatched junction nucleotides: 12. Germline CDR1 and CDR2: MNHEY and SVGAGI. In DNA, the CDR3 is TGTGCCATCAGACCTCGACAGGGGGCGGGCGGGGAGCTGTTTTTT. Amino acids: CAIRPRQGAGGELFF.